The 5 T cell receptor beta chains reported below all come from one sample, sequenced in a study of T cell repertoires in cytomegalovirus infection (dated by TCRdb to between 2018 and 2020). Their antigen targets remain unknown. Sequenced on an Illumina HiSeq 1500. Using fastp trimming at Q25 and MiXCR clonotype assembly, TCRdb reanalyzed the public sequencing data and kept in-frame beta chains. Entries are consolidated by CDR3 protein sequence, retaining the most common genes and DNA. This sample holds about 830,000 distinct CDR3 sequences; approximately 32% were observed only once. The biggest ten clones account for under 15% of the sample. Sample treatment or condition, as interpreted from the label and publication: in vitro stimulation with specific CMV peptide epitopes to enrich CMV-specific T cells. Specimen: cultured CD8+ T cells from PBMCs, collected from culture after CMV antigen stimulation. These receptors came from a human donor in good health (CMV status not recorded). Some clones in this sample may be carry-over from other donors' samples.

CDR3 DNA sequence: TGTGCCAGCAGCCAGGGACAGGGGTCTTCCTACGAGCAGTACTTC. Its translation is CASSQGQGSSYEQYF. The chain links TRBV7-8 to TRBJ2-7; 10 positions agree with TRBD1. CDR1 is SGHVS, CDR2 FQNEAQ, per germline. CDR3 length: 15 amino acids. J gave up 1 base and V 5 bases, and 5 bases lay outside the gene matches. Complete variable domain (other parts from reference TRBV7-8 and TRBJ2-7): GAGVSQSPRYKVAKRGQDVALRCDPISGHVSLFWYQQALGQGPEFLTYFQNEAQLDKSGLPSDRFFAERPEGSVSTLKIQRTQQEDSAVYLCASSQGQGSSYEQYFGPGTRLTVT.

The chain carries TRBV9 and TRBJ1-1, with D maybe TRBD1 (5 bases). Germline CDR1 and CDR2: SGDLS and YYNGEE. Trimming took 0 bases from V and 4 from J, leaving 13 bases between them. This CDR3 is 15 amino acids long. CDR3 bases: TGTGCCAGCAGCGTAGTCCGCCAGGGATCCACTGAAGCTTTCTTT. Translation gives CASSVVRQGSTEAFF.

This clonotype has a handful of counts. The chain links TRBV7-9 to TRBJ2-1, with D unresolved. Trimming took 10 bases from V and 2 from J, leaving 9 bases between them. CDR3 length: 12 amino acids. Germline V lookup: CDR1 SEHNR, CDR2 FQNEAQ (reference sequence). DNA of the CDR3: TGTGCCACCCTGAGGACCTACAATGAGCAGTTCTTC. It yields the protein CATLRTYNEQFF.

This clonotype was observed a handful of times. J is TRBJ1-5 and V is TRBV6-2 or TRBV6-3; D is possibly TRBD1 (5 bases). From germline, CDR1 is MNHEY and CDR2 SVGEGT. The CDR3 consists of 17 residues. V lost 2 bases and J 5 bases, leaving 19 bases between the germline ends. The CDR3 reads CASSYLRQILADQPQHF. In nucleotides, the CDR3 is TGTGCCAGCAGTTACCTGAGACAGATTTTAGCGGATCAGCCCCAGCATTTT.

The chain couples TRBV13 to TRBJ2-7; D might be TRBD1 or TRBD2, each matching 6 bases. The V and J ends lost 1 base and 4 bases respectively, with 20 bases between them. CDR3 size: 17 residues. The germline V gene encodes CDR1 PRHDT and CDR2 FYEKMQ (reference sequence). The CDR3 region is CASSLAPRGRFEYEQYF. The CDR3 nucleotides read TGTGCCAGCAGCTTAGCCCCAAGGGGGAGGTTCGAGTACGAGCAGTACTTC. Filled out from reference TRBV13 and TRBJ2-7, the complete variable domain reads AAGVIQSPRHLIKEKRETATLKCYPIPRHDTVYWYQQGPGQDPQFLISFYEKMQSDKGSIPDRFSAQQFSDYHSELNMSSLELGDSALYFCASSLAPRGRFEYEQYFGPGTRLTVT.